This TCR beta chain came from a study of ipilimumab plus nivolumab after autologous stem cell transplantation. Patients received nivolumab 3 mg/kg at weeks 1, 4, 7, 10, then fortnightly to week 26. TCRdb keeps only in-frame clones here, not all; method: immunoSEQ multiplex PCR. The sample has fewer than 25,000 clones, 81% seen once. Study results and limitations: The authors say TCR, Treg and microbiome findings warrant further study.

The germline CDR1 and CDR2 sequences are SGHNT and YYREEE (reference sequence). Trimming pared 4 bases from V and 7 bases from J, leaving 21 bases between. The CDR3 runs 16 residues. Regarding this clone: The antigen is not known.

The receptor's source is a male donor with diffuse large B-cell lymphoma. This sample comprised PBMCs, obtained in a trial of ipilimumab plus nivolumab as post-transplant consolidation. The V and J genes are TRBV5-4 and TRBJ2-1; D uncertain. CDR3 nucleotide sequence: TGTGCCAGCAGCCGACCCGGCGCAGGCGTGTATAATGAGCAGTTCTTC. Its protein is CASSRPGAGVYNEQFF.